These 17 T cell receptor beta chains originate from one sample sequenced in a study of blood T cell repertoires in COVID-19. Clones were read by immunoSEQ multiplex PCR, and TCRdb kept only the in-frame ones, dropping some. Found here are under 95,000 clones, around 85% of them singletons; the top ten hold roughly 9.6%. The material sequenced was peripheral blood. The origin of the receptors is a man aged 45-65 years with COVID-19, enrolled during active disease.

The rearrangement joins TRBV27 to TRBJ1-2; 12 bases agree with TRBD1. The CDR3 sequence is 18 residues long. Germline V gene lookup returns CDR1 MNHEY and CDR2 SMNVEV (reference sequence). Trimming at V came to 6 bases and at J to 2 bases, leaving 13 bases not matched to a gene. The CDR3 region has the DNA TGTGCCAGCAGCACGCGACCCGGGACAGGGGGCTTAAACTATGGCTACACCTTC. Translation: CASSTRPGTGGLNYGYTF.

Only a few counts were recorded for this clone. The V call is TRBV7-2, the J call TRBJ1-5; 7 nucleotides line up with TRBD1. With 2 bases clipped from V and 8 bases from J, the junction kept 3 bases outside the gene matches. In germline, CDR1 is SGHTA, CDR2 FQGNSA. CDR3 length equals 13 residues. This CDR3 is CASSLRGREPQHF. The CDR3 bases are TGTGCCAGCAGCTTAAGGGGGCGTGAGCCCCAGCATTTT.

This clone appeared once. CDR3 in DNA: TGTGCCAGCAGCTCGGGACAGATGAACACTGAAGCTTTCTTT. Translation gives CASSSGQMNTEAFF. V gene TRBV7-6 combines with J gene TRBJ1-1; 7 bases are shared with TRBD1. Germline assignment: CDR1 SGHVS and CDR2 FNYEAQ. After removal of 4 bases from V and 0 bases from J, the junction contained 2 bases not matched to a gene. CDR3 length: 14 residues. Together with reference TRBV7-6 and TRBJ1-1, the CDR3 gives the full variable domain: GAGVSQSPRYKVTKRGQDVALRCDPISGHVSLYWYRQALGQGPEFLTYFNYEAQQDKSGLPNDRFSAERPEGSISTLTIQRTEQRDSAMYRCASSSGQMNTEAFFGQGTRLTVV.

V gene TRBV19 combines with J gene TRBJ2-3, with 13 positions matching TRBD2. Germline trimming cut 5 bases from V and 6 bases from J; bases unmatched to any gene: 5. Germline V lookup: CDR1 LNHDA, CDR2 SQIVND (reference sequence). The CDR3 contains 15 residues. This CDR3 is CASSELAGGPDTQYF. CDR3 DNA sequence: TGTGCCAGTAGTGAACTAGCGGGAGGGCCGGATACGCAGTATTTT.

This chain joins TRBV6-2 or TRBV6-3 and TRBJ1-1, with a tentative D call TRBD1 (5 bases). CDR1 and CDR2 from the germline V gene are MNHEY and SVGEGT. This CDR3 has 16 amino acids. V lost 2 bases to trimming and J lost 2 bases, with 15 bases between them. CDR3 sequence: CASSYPLGGVNTEAFF. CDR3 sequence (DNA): TGTGCCAGCAGTTACCCCCTGGGGGGGGTAAACACTGAAGCTTTCTTT.

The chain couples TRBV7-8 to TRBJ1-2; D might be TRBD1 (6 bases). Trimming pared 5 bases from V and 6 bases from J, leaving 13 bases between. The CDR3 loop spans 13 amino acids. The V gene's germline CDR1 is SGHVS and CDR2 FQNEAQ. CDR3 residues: CASSPFGGHGYTF. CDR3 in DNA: TGTGCCAGCAGCCCGTTTGGGGGCCATGGCTACACCTTC.

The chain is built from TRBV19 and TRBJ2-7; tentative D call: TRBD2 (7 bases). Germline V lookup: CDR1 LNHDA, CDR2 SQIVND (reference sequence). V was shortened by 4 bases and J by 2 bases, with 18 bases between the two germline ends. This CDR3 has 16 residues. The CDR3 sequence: CASSTTGGRRAYEQYF. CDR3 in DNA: TGTGCCAGTAGTACAACCGGGGGGCGGCGGGCCTACGAGCAGTACTTC.

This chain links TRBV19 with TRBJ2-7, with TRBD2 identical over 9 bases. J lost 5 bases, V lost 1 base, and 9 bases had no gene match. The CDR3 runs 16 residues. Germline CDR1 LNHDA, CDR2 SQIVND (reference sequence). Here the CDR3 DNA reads TGTGCCAGTAGTATAGCCCTAGCGGGAAACGGGAACGAGCAGTACTTC. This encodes CASSIALAGNGNEQYF.

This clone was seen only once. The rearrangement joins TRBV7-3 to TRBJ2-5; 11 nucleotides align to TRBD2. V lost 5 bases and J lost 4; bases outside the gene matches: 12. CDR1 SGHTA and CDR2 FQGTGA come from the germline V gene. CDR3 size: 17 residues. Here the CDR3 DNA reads TGTGCCAGCAGCCTCGGGACTAGCGGCCCAGGGGGAGAGACCCAGTACTTC. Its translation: CASSLGTSGPGGETQYF.

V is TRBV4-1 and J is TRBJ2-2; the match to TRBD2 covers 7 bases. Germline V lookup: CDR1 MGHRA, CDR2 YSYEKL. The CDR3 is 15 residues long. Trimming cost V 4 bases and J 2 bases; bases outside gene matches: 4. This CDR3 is CASSRTSDNTGELFF. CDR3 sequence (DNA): TGCGCCAGCAGCCGTACTAGCGATAACACCGGGGAGCTGTTTTTT.

The CDR3 loop reads CASSPRQGATEAFF. CDR3 coding DNA: TGTGCCAGTAGTCCTAGACAGGGGGCCACTGAAGCTTTCTTT. V usage is TRBV19 and J usage is TRBJ1-1, with 10 bases that match TRBD1. Unmatched junction bases numbered 4, after V lost 5 bases and J lost 4 bases. Germline V gene sequence: CDR1 LNHDA, CDR2 SQIVND (reference sequence). This CDR3 has 14 residues. Supplemented by reference TRBV19 and TRBJ1-1, the full variable domain reads DGGITQSPKYLFRKEGQNVTLSCEQNLNHDAMYWYRQDPGQGLRLIYYSQIVNDFQKGDIAEGYSVSREKKESFPLTVTSAQKNPTAFYLCASSPRQGATEAFFGQGTRLTVV.

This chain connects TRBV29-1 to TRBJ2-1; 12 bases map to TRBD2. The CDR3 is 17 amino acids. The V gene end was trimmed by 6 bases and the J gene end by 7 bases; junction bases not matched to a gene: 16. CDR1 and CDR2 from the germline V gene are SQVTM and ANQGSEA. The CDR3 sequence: CSVEGFSSGRGDNEQFF. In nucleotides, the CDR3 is TGCAGCGTGGAGGGGTTTTCTAGCGGGAGGGGTGATAATGAGCAGTTCTTC.

This CDR3 is CASSQDGAGREDTQYF. In nucleotides, the CDR3 is TGTGCCAGCAGCCAAGATGGGGCGGGAAGGGAGGATACGCAGTATTTT. This chain connects TRBV4-2 to TRBJ2-3, with D maybe TRBD2 (6 bases). The V gene lost 0 bases and the J gene lost 6 bases, with 16 bases spanning the gap. This CDR3 comprises 16 residues. The V gene's germline CDR1 is LGHNA and CDR2 YNFKEQ.

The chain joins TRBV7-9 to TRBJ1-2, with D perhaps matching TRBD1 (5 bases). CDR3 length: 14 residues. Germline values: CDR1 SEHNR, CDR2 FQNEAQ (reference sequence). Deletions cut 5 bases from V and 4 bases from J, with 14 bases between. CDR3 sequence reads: CASSEGEELYGYTF. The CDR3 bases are TGTGCCAGCAGCGAAGGGGAGGAACTCTATGGCTACACCTTC.

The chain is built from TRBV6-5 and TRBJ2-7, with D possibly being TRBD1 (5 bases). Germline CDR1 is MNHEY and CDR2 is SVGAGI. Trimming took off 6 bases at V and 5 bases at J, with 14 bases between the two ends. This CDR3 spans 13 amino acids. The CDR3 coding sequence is TGTGCCAGCAGCTTAACAGGAGTCCACGAGCAGTACTTC. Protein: CASSLTGVHEQYF.

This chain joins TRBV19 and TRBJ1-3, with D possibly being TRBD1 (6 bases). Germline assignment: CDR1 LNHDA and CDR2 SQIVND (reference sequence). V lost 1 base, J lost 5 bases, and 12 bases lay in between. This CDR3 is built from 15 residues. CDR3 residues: CASSIGGDTRNTIYF. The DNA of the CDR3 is TGTGCCAGTAGTATAGGAGGGGACACCCGAAACACCATATATTTT.

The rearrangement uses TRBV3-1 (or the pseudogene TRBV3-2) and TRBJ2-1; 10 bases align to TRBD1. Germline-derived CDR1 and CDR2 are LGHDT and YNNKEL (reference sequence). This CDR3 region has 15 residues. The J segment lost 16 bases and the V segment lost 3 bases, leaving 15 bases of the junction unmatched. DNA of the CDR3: TGTGCCAGCAGCCAGGGGACAGGGGAACTAGTAAGTTGTTTCTTC. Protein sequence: CASSQGTGELVSCFF.